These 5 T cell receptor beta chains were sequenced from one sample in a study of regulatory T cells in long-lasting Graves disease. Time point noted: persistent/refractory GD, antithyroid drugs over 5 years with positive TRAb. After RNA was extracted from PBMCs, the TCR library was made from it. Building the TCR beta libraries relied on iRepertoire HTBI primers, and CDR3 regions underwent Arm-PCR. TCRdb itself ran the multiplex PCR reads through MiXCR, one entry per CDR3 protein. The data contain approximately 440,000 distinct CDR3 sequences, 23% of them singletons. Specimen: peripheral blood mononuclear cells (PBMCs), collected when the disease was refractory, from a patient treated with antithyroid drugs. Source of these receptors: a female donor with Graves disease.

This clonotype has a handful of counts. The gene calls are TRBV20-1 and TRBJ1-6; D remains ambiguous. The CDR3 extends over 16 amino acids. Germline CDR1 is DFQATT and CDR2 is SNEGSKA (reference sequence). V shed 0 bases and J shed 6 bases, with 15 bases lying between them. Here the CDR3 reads CSARDQTGSSNSPLHF. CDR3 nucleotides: TGCAGTGCTAGAGACCAGACGGGATCTAGTAATTCACCCCTCCACTTT.

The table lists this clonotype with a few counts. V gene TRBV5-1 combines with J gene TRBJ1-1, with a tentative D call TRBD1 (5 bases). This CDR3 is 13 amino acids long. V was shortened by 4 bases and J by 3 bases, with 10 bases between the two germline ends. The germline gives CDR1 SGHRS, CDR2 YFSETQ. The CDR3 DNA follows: TGCGCCAGCAGCCAAATGGGGGACACTGAAGCTTTCTTT. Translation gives CASSQMGDTEAFF.

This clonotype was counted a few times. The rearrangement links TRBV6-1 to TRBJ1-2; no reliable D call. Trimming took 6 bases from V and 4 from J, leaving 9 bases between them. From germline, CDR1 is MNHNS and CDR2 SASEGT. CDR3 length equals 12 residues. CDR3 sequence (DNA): TGTGCCAGCAGGAGACGGCTCTATGGCTACACCTTC. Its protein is CASRRRLYGYTF.

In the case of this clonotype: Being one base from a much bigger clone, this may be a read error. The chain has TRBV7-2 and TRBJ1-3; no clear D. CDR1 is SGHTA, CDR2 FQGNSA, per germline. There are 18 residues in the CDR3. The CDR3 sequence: CASSLAGTESFSGNAIYF. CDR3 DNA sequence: TGTGCCAGCAGCTTAGCGGGCACAGAGAGTTTCTCTGGAAACGCCATATATTTT.

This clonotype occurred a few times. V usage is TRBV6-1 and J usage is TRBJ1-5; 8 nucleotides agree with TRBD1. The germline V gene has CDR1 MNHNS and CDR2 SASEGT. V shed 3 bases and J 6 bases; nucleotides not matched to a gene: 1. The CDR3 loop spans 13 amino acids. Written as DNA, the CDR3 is TGTGCCAGCAGTGAGACAGGGGTTCAGCCCCAGCATTTT. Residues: CASSETGVQPQHF.